This T cell receptor beta chain was observed in a study of T-cell memory formation after mild COVID-19. MiXCR was run by TCRdb on the 5' RACE reads, yielding one entry per CDR3 protein. The table shows some 290,000 distinct CDR3 sequences, with around 16% occurring only once. There are 16 residues in the CDR3. Germline CDR1 reads SGHTA; CDR2 reads FQGNSA. The V and J ends lost 4 bases and 4 bases, in that order; junction bases with no gene match: 11. The specimen sequenced was PBMCs or a T cell subset sorted from them (not recorded which). The receptor was derived from a man aged 18 to 35 who had mild COVID-19 (a few samples of this study predate the infection). Cell type and time point are not known. The rearrangement links TRBV7-2 to TRBJ2-3; 7 bases are shared with TRBD2. The chain's CDR3 is CASSSFRGGGSDTQYF. CDR3 DNA sequence: TGTGCCAGCAGCTCGTTTCGTGGCGGGGGTTCAGATACGCAGTATTTT.